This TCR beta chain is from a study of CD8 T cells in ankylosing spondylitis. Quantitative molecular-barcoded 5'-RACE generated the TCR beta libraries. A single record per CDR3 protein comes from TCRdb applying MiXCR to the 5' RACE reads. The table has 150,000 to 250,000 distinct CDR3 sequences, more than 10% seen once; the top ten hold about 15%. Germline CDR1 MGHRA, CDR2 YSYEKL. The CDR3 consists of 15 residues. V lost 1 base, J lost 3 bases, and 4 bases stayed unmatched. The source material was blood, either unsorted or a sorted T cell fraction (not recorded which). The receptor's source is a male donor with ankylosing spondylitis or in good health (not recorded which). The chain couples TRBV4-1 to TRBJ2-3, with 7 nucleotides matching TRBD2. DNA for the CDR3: TGCGCCAGCAGCCAAGCCCCGGGGGGTACAGATACGCAGTATTTT. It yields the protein CASSQAPGGTDTQYF.